This passage covers 14 T cell receptor beta chains from one sample sequenced in a study of CD8 T cells in ankylosing spondylitis. Study-level findings and limits: A motif in TCR beta, a set of eight or nine highly homologous variants, appeared characteristic of ankylosing spondylitis blood.

Using its own MiXCR run on the 5' RACE reads, TCRdb lists one record per CDR3 protein. This sample yields over 600,000 distinct CDR3 sequences, of which 19% are seen a single time; under 20% belongs to the top ten. These receptors have no identified antigens. Sequenced input: blood, either unsorted or a sorted T cell fraction (not recorded which). These receptors came from a male donor with ankylosing spondylitis.

This chain connects TRBV14 to TRBJ1-5; D ambiguous. Trimming pared 3 bases from V and 3 bases from J, leaving 6 bases between. There are 13 residues in the CDR3. Germline V gene lookup returns CDR1 SGHDN and CDR2 FVKESK. The CDR3 spells CASSQDTNQPQHF. The CDR3 bases are TGTGCCAGCAGCCAGGATACCAATCAGCCCCAGCATTTT.

The V gene is TRBV20-1, the J gene TRBJ2-7; D is tentatively TRBD1 or TRBD2 (5 bases each). The V end was cut by 6 bases, the J end by 6 bases, with 15 bases between. This CDR3 is 12 amino acids long. Germline V gives CDR1 DFQATT, CDR2 SNEGSKA (reference sequence). The CDR3 DNA is TGCAGTGCCGGGACGGGGTCTGCCGAGCAGTACTTC. Translation: CSAGTGSAEQYF.

The V gene is TRBV30, the J gene TRBJ2-7; no clear D gene. The V gene lost 4 bases and the J gene lost 0 bases, with 10 bases spanning the gap. CDR1 and CDR2 (germline): GTSNPN, SVGIG (reference sequence). The length of the CDR3 is 13 residues. The CDR3 region is CAWNQISSYEQYF. The CDR3 coding sequence is TGTGCCTGGAACCAGATAAGCTCCTACGAGCAGTACTTC.

The J gene is TRBJ2-7, the V gene TRBV6-5; the D call may be TRBD1 or TRBD2 (5 bases each). Germline loops: CDR1 MNHEY, CDR2 SVGAGI. This CDR3 spans 14 amino acids. Between the trimmed V and J ends, which lost 2 bases and 11 bases, there was a span of 19 bases. Here the CDR3 DNA reads TGTGCCAGCAGTTACGGTGTGGGTGGGGGACGGGAGTACTTC. Translation gives CASSYGVGGGREYF.

This chain joins TRBV10-3 and TRBJ2-7; 12 bases are shared with TRBD2. Trimming cost V 2 bases and J 4 bases; bases outside gene matches: 9. CDR3 length: 17 residues. From germline, CDR1 is ENHRY and CDR2 SYGVKD. The CDR3 loop is CAISEGPSGGALYEQYF. The CDR3 bases are TGTGCCATCAGTGAGGGGCCTAGCGGGGGGGCCCTGTACGAGCAGTACTTC.

This rearrangement joins TRBV12-3 or TRBV12-4 to TRBJ2-7, with 7 positions matching TRBD2. V dropped 5 bases and J dropped 6; count of bases not matched to a gene: 4. The CDR3 loop spans 12 amino acids. The CDR3 here is CASSVTSLEQYF. The CDR3 DNA sequence: TGTGCCAGCAGTGTGACTAGCCTCGAGCAGTACTTC.

The sample holds a few counts of this clonotype. J is TRBJ2-3 and V is TRBV20-1; maybe TRBD1 (5 bases). The CDR3 runs to 15 residues. The V gene lost 4 bases and the J gene lost 2 bases, with 16 bases spanning the gap. CDR1 DFQATT and CDR2 SNEGSKA come from the germline V gene (reference sequence). CDR3 loop: CSAINPGLDTDTQYF. As DNA, the CDR3 is TGCAGTGCTATAAACCCAGGGCTTGACACAGATACGCAGTATTTT.

V usage is TRBV10-3 and J usage is TRBJ2-5; D assignment may be TRBD1 or TRBD2 (5 bases each). Germline CDR1 ENHRY, CDR2 SYGVKD. V was pared by 7 bases and J by 3 bases, with 12 bases between. The CDR3 is 13 amino acids. DNA of the CDR3: TGTGCCATCAAATCCGGGACGGAAGAGACCCAGTACTTC. Protein sequence: CAIKSGTEETQYF.

The chain is built from TRBV24-1 and TRBJ2-3, with 8 bases matching TRBD2. This CDR3 is built from 16 residues. Germline trimming cut 2 bases from V and 3 bases from J; bases unmatched to any gene: 6. From germline, CDR1 is KGHDR and CDR2 SFDVKD. The CDR3 sequence: CATSDYGAGGTDTQYF. The CDR3 nucleotides are TGTGCCACCAGTGATTACGGGGCGGGGGGAACAGATACGCAGTATTTT.

The V call is TRBV6-2 or TRBV6-3, the J call TRBJ2-2; D possibly uses TRBD1 or TRBD2 (5 bases each). Germline V lookup: CDR1 MNHEY, CDR2 SVGEGT. V lost 2 bases and J lost 1, with 14 bases in between. CDR3 length: 17 residues. The CDR3 loop is CASSYGLGTVNTGELFF. Here the CDR3 DNA reads TGTGCCAGCAGTTACGGTCTTGGGACGGTGAACACCGGGGAGCTGTTTTTT.

This clonotype was detected a few times. V and J are TRBV4-3 and TRBJ1-2, with unresolved D. The germline CDR1 and CDR2 sequences are LGHNA and YSLEER. V was cut by 0 bases and J by 1 base, with 6 bases left in between. The CDR3 length is 14 residues. CDR3 region: CASSQDNNNYGYTF. The CDR3 coding sequence is TGCGCCAGCAGCCAAGATAACAATAACTATGGCTACACCTTC.

This clonotype was counted only a few times. This CDR3 reads CASSYRGGLSSYNEQFF. For the CDR3, the DNA is TGTGCCAGCAGTTACCGAGGCGGGCTTAGCTCCTACAATGAGCAGTTCTTC. The chain joins TRBV6-2 or TRBV6-3 to TRBJ2-1; TRBD2 is a possible D gene (5 bases). This CDR3 comprises 17 residues. V was pared by 2 bases and J by 0 bases, with 14 bases between. Germline-derived CDR1 and CDR2 are MNHEY and SVGEGT.

A few counts support this clonotype. The chain couples TRBV11-2 to TRBJ1-6; weak D call: TRBD1 (5 bases). The CDR3 length is 19 residues. Trimming removed 5 bases from V and 7 bases from J, with 27 bases in between. CDR1 is SGHAT and CDR2 is FQNNGV in the germline V gene. The CDR3 DNA is TGTGCCAGCAGCCACAGGCCTTCTTCCGGGGGTCTGAACAATTCACCCCTCCACTTT. Amino acids: CASSHRPSSGGLNNSPLHF.

This clonotype occurred a few times. The chain has TRBV7-9 and TRBJ2-2, with 7 positions matching TRBD2. Trimming removed 1 base from V and 2 bases from J; junction bases left unmatched: 7. Germline V gene data show CDR1 as SEHNR and CDR2 as FQNEAQ (reference sequence). The CDR3 is 17 amino acids. The CDR3: CASSLVGLAENTGELFF. CDR3 nucleotides: TGTGCCAGCAGCTTAGTAGGGCTAGCGGAAAACACCGGGGAGCTGTTTTTT. The variable domain in full, completed from reference TRBV7-9 and TRBJ2-2, reads DTGVSQNPRHKITKRGQNVTFRCDPISEHNRLYWYRQTLGQGPEFLTYFQNEAQLEKSRLLSDRFSAERPKGSFSTLEIQRTEQGDSAMYLCASSLVGLAENTGELFFGEGSRLTVL.